This TCR beta chain was identified in a study of shared clonotypes between healthy human individuals. Study-wide background: The study used three CD4 naive, three CD4 memory, two CD8 naive and one CD8 memory plate per donor.

TCRdb keeps only in-frame clones here, not all; method: immunoSEQ multiplex PCR. Of some 2.3 million clones listed, approximately 93% are singletons. Whole-study findings and limits: Sharing across a handful of donors was seen in approximately 5.2% of naive CD4 clonotypes. The rarefaction results pointed to incomplete sorted-subset sequencing despite large depth.

Of note for this clone: The antigen is unknown. At the DNA level, this CDR3 is encoded by other sequences in the same sample as well.

CDR1 SGHRS and CDR2 YFSETQ come from the germline V gene. The CDR3 sequence is 15 residues long. V lost 0 bases, J lost 0 bases, and 7 bases lay in between. This sequence joins TRBV5-1 and TRBJ2-1, with D uncertain. The clonotype comes from a man between 18 and 29 years old in good health. Some clones in this sample may be carry-over from other donors' samples. What was sequenced was naive CD4+ T cells from PBMCs. Documented subset: CD45RA+ positively selected. This chain's CDR3 is CASSLDVSSYNEQFF. Here the CDR3 DNA reads TGCGCCAGCAGCTTGGACGTCAGCTCCTACAATGAGCAGTTCTTC. Using reference TRBV5-1 and TRBJ2-1 for the parts outside the CDR3, the full variable domain is KAGVTQTPRYLIKTRGQQVTLSCSPISGHRSVSWYQQTPGQGLQFLFEYFSETQRNKGNFPGRFSGRQFSNSRSEMNVSTLELGDSALYLCASSLDVSSYNEQFFGPGTRLTVL.